This T cell receptor beta chain is drawn from a study of cytomegalovirus exposure and HLA in healthy donors. Study as a whole: It was reported in a later analysis that the 100 to 150 validation repertoires used the same platform as the roughly 640 first-cohort repertoires.

Libraries were prepared by immunoSEQ multiplex PCR; TCRdb keeps only in-frame clonotypes and omits some of them. The repertoire has 150,000 to 200,000 clones, 85% of them found once; the top ten carry approximately 15%. V dropped 6 bases and J dropped 6; count of bases not matched to a gene: 12. The germline CDR1 and CDR2 sequences are SEHNR and FQNEAQ (reference sequence). This CDR3 is 15 amino acids long. Sequenced material: PBMCs. The chain links TRBV7-9 to TRBJ1-1; 8 bases align to TRBD1. The TCR sequence derives from a man younger than 30 in good health and CMV-seropositive. This CDR3 is CASRPGQGGRAEAFF. Written as DNA, the CDR3 is TGTGCCAGCAGACCCGGACAGGGAGGTAGGGCTGAAGCTTTCTTT. The full variable domain, in which reference TRBV7-9 and TRBJ1-1 provide the parts outside the CDR3, is DTGVSQNPRHKITKRGQNVTFRCDPISEHNRLYWYRQTLGQGPEFLTYFQNEAQLEKSRLLSDRFSAERPKGSFSTLEIQRTEQGDSAMYLCASRPGQGGRAEAFFGQGTRLTVV.